These 3 T cell receptor beta chains were sequenced from one sample in a study of CD8 T cells in ankylosing spondylitis. Using its own MiXCR run on the 5' RACE reads, TCRdb lists one record per CDR3 protein. This table has just over 350,000 distinct CDR3 sequences, around 20% appearing once. Sequenced sample: blood, either unsorted or a sorted T cell fraction (not recorded which). All receptors come from a male donor with ankylosing spondylitis or in good health (not recorded which).

This clonotype was seen a handful of times. This chain connects TRBV12-3 or TRBV12-4 to TRBJ2-2; D may be TRBD2 (7 bases). This CDR3 contains 14 residues. Trimming shortened V by 3 bases and J by 7 bases, and 12 bases separated the two germline ends. The CDR3 here is CASSFGGLSGELFF. In DNA, the CDR3 is TGTGCCAGCAGTTTCGGGGGGCTCAGCGGGGAGCTGTTTTTT.

The chain couples TRBV20-1 to TRBJ2-1, with D perhaps matching TRBD2 (6 bases). Trimming took 0 bases from V and 2 from J, leaving 11 bases between them. The CDR3 runs to 15 residues. Germline V gene sequence: CDR1 DFQATT, CDR2 SNEGSKA (reference sequence). The CDR3 loop is CSARDPGVPYNEQFF. DNA of the CDR3: TGCAGTGCTAGAGATCCGGGGGTCCCCTACAATGAGCAGTTCTTC.

The chain uses TRBV12-3 or TRBV12-4 and TRBJ2-7; no definite D call. The CDR3 runs to 12 residues. Trimming removed 5 bases at V and 4 bases at J, with 9 bases between. The CDR3 nucleotides are TGTGCCAGCAGTCCCGCCCAATACGAGCAGTACTTC. Translating it yields CASSPAQYEQYF.